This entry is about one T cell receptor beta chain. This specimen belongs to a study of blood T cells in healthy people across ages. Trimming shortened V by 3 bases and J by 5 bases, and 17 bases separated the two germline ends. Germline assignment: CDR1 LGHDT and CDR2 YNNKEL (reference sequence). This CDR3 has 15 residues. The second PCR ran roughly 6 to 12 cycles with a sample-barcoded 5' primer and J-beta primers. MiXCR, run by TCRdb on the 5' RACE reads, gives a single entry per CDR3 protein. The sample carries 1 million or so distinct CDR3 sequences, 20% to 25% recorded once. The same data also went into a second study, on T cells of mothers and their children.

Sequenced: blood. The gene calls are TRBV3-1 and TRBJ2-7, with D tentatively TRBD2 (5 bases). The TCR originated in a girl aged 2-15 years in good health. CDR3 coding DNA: TGTGCCAGCAGCCAGGATGTCGGGGTCGTGGACGAGCAGTACTTC. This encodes CASSQDVGVVDEQYF.